This passage covers 23 T cell receptor beta chains from one sample sequenced in a study of metastatic and nonmetastatic thyroid tumors. Treatment of any kind had been given to no patient before thyroid surgery. TCRdb called clones again from the PCR reads with MiXCR. This table has about 38,000 clones, roughly 25% appearing once. Sequenced: blood. These receptors came from a female donor with papillary thyroid cancer or a benign thyroid nodule (not recorded which). Some clones in this sample may be carry-over from other donors' samples.

This clone was picked up many times. Since a much larger clone is just one base distant, this may be a read error. This CDR3 is also generated by other DNA sequences in the sample. The rearrangement joins TRBV13 to TRBJ2-6; possible D gene TRBD1, 5 bases. Germline lookup yields CDR1 PRHDT and CDR2 FYEKMQ (reference sequence). CDR3 size: 18 residues. Trimming stripped 4 bases from V and 1 base from J, with 17 bases between. This CDR3 reads CASSWSTGVRSGANVLTF. CDR3 coding DNA: TGTGCCAGCAGCTGGAGTACAGGTGTCAGGTCTGGGGCCAACGTCCTGACTTTC.

The gene calls are TRBV7-9 and TRBJ1-5; TRBD1 agrees at 8 bases. Germline V gene data show CDR1 as SEHNR and CDR2 as FQNEAQ (reference sequence). Trimming removed 4 bases from V and 4 bases from J; junction bases left unmatched: 6. The CDR3 is 15 residues long. CDR3 sequence (DNA): TGTGCCAGCAGCTCGGACAGGGAGCAAAATCAGCCCCAGCATTTT. The encoded protein is CASSSDREQNQPQHF.

This clone was recorded at least ten times. The genes are TRBV15 and TRBJ2-5; TRBD1 is a possible D gene (5 bases). The germline V gene has CDR1 LNHNV and CDR2 YYDKDF (reference sequence). V was trimmed by 5 bases and J by 2 bases, leaving 18 bases between them. The CDR3 is 16 residues long. In nucleotides, the CDR3 is TGTGCCACCAGCGGCAGACACAGGAACCAACAAGAGACCCAGTACTTC. It translates to CATSGRHRNQQETQYF.

The chain has TRBV6-1 and TRBJ1-5, with D unresolved. Germline-derived CDR1 and CDR2 are MNHNS and SASEGT. V shed 2 bases and J shed 4 bases, with 12 bases lying between them. This CDR3 has 15 residues. CDR3 sequence: CASSEWWALNQPQHF. CDR3 bases: TGTGCCAGCAGTGAATGGTGGGCCTTAAATCAGCCCCAGCATTTT.

This clone was recorded at least ten times. Other DNA sequences from this sample encode an identical CDR3 as well. This chain joins TRBV20-1 and TRBJ1-1; D not certain. The CDR3 spans 14 residues. Germline values: CDR1 DFQATT, CDR2 SNEGSKA (reference sequence). V lost 3 bases and J lost 1, with 12 bases in between. For the CDR3, the DNA is TGCAGTGCTAGCTCCCAAATCTCGAACACTGAAGCTTTCTTT. This codes for CSASSQISNTEAFF.

The chain carries TRBV11-3 and TRBJ2-7, with D perhaps matching TRBD1 or TRBD2 (5 bases each). CDR1 and CDR2 from the germline V gene are SGHNT and YENEEA. The V end lost 3 bases, the J end lost 0 bases, and 15 bases lay between the germline ends. The CDR3 sequence is 16 residues long. CDR3 sequence reads: CASSLTDYYSSYEQYF. CDR3 DNA sequence: TGTGCCAGCAGCTTGACAGACTACTACAGCTCCTACGAGCAGTACTTC.

The chain uses TRBV6-2 or TRBV6-3 and TRBJ1-5; possible D gene TRBD1, 6 bases. Germline V gene sequence: CDR1 MNHEY, CDR2 SVGEGT. The V gene lost 2 bases and the J gene lost 8 bases, with 16 bases spanning the gap. This CDR3 contains 15 residues. CDR3 residues: CASSYGQGPGEPQHF. The CDR3 DNA follows: TGTGCCAGCAGTTACGGTCAGGGGCCCGGAGAGCCCCAGCATTTT.

This clone was observed at least ten times. This chain links TRBV5-6 with TRBJ2-3; 12 positions agree with TRBD2. V trimming: 3 bases; J trimming: 6 bases; junction bases outside the gene matches: 8. Germline-derived CDR1 and CDR2 are SGHDT and YYEEEE. The length of the CDR3 is 16 residues. Here the CDR3 reads CASSSLLAGGVDTQYF. Written as DNA, the CDR3 is TGTGCCAGCAGCTCGTTACTAGCGGGGGGAGTTGATACGCAGTATTTT. The whole variable domain, filled in from reference TRBV5-6 and TRBJ2-3, reads DAGVTQSPTHLIKTRGQQVTLRCSPKSGHDTVSWYQQALGQGPQFIFQYYEEEERQRGNFPDRFSGHQFPNYSSELNVNALLLGDSALYLCASSSLLAGGVDTQYFGPGTRLTVL.

The V gene is TRBV14, the J gene TRBJ2-3; TRBD2 aligns across 12 bases. V trimming: 3 bases; J trimming: 2 bases; junction bases outside the gene matches: 3. Per germline, CDR1 SGHDN and CDR2 FVKESK. The CDR3 length is 16 residues. CDR3 residues: CASSHRLAGDTDTQYF. Here the CDR3 DNA reads TGTGCCAGCAGCCACAGACTAGCGGGGGACACAGATACGCAGTATTTT. The whole variable domain, filled in from reference TRBV14 and TRBJ2-3, reads EAGVTQFPSHSVIEKGQTVTLRCDPISGHDNLYWYRRVMGKEIKFLLHFVKESKQDESGMPNNRFLAERTGGTYSTLKVQPAELEDSGVYFCASSHRLAGDTDTQYFGPGTRLTVL.

This clone was found a few times. Germline and junction disagree at one end, which may indicate a read error. This rearrangement joins TRBV2 to TRBJ1-1; D possibly corresponds to TRBD1 (5 bases). In germline, CDR1 is SNHLY, CDR2 FYNNEI. The CDR3 is made up of 13 amino acids. The CDR3 DNA reads TGCGCCATCAGTGGGGCGGAGGGGACTGAAGCTTTCTTT. Its protein is CAISGAEGTEAFF.

This clone was observed many times. The chain employs TRBV5-4 and TRBJ1-6; D is ambiguous. In germline, CDR1 is SGHNT, CDR2 YYREEE (reference sequence). V was trimmed by 0 bases and J by 10 bases, leaving 5 bases between them. CDR3 size: 12 residues. CDR3 bases: TGTGCCAGCAGCTTGGAGGACTCACCCCTCCACTTT. Translating gives CASSLEDSPLHF.

As to this clone: A read error may account for a junction end that differs from germline. The chain is built from TRBV20-1 and TRBJ1-5; tentative D call: TRBD1 (5 bases). CDR3 length: 13 amino acids. The V gene's germline CDR1 is DFQATT and CDR2 SNEGSKA (reference sequence). The CDR3 reads CSPSRGEVQPRHF. The CDR3 nucleotides are TGCAGTCCCTCGCGGGGGGAAGTGCAGCCCCGGCATTTT.

Ten or more counts support this clone. The rearrangement joins TRBV19 to TRBJ1-5, with D unclear. The CDR3 runs to 12 residues. Per the germline V gene, CDR1 is LNHDA and CDR2 is SQIVND (reference sequence). Trimming took 3 bases from V and 5 from J, leaving 5 bases between them. CDR3 nucleotides: TGTGCCAGTAGTATGCGGGATCAGCCCCAGCATTTT. Amino acids: CASSMRDQPQHF.

The table lists this clone with many counts. V usage is TRBV7-8 and J usage is TRBJ1-3; D unclear. The ends were cut back, 2 bases at V and 6 bases at J, with 8 bases in the middle. CDR3 length: 13 residues. The germline V gene has CDR1 SGHVS and CDR2 FQNEAQ. The CDR3 spells CASSLLSQNTIYF. For the CDR3, the DNA is TGTGCCAGCAGCTTATTGTCTCAAAACACCATATATTTT.

This clone is deemed medium-sized. CDR3 nucleotide sequence: TGTGCCAGCGGGACTCTTCCGGCTCGCGGGCCCTACGAGCAGTACTTC. This translates into CASGTLPARGPYEQYF. The V gene is TRBV6-1, the J gene TRBJ2-7; D might be TRBD2 (6 bases). This CDR3 is 16 amino acids long. Germline CDR1 is MNHNS and CDR2 is SASEGT. The V and J ends lost 8 bases and 2 bases respectively, with 22 bases between them.

This clone was observed many times. The chain employs TRBV15 and TRBJ1-5; D is ambiguous. CDR3 length: 15 amino acids. The V gene lost 0 bases and the J gene lost 4 bases, with 10 bases spanning the gap. Germline lookup yields CDR1 LNHNV and CDR2 YYDKDF (reference sequence). The CDR3 nucleotides read TGTGCCACCAGCAGAGAGATGTTGGTAAATCAGCCCCAGCATTTT. Translated: CATSREMLVNQPQHF.

The chain carries TRBV13 and TRBJ2-1, with 10 bases matching TRBD1. Germline CDR1 PRHDT, CDR2 FYEKMQ (reference sequence). The CDR3 runs to 16 residues. With 6 bases clipped from V and 1 base from J, the junction kept 6 bases outside the gene matches. For the CDR3, the DNA is TGTGCCAGCAGTTCACGGACAGGGGGGTCCTACAATGAGCAGTTCTTC. The encoded protein is CASSSRTGGSYNEQFF.

In this sample, this clone turned up many times. This chain uses TRBV5-5 with TRBJ1-1; perhaps TRBD1 as D (6 bases). CDR1 is SGHKS and CDR2 is YYEKEE in the germline V gene (reference sequence). V lost 4 bases and J lost 2, with 15 bases in between. This CDR3 region has 15 residues. The CDR3 spells CASSRSGQSNTEAFF. CDR3 bases: TGTGCCAGCAGCCGATCAGGACAGTCAAACACTGAAGCTTTCTTT.

The rearrangement links TRBV19 to TRBJ2-7, with 8 bases that match TRBD2. After removal of 5 bases from V and 2 bases from J, the junction contained 11 bases not matched to a gene. Germline V gene data show CDR1 as LNHDA and CDR2 as SQIVND (reference sequence). The CDR3 consists of 16 residues. The CDR3 loop reads CASSPLASGSTYEQYF. The CDR3 coding sequence is TGTGCCAGTAGTCCCCTTGCGAGCGGGAGTACCTACGAGCAGTACTTC. Full variable domain (rest looked up from reference TRBV19 and TRBJ2-7): DGGITQSPKYLFRKEGQNVTLSCEQNLNHDAMYWYRQDPGQGLRLIYYSQIVNDFQKGDIAEGYSVSREKKESFPLTVTSAQKNPTAFYLCASSPLASGSTYEQYFGPGTRLTVT.

This clone was counted many times. The rearrangement uses TRBV20-1 and TRBJ2-1; 11 nucleotides match TRBD2. This CDR3 is built from 18 residues. Germline V gene sequence: CDR1 DFQATT, CDR2 SNEGSKA (reference sequence). Trimming removed 0 bases from V and 6 bases from J; junction bases left unmatched: 13. CDR3 nucleotide sequence: TGCAGTGCTAGAGATGAGGGCGGCGCCGGGACTAGCGGCAATGAGCAGTTCTTC. It is translated as CSARDEGGAGTSGNEQFF.

There are a few counts of this clone. This chain links TRBV6-1 with TRBJ1-1, with a weak D call TRBD1 (5 bases). V lost 4 bases to trimming and J lost 0 bases, with 12 bases between them. There are 15 residues in the CDR3. CDR1 MNHNS and CDR2 SASEGT come from the germline V gene. CDR3 amino acids: CASSAYGTVNTEAFF. CDR3 nucleotides: TGTGCCAGCAGTGCCTATGGGACGGTGAACACTGAAGCTTTCTTT.

This clone is labeled medium-sized (0.01 to 0.1%). The CDR3 nucleotides are TGTGCCAGCACTGGGAACAATGAGCAGTTCTTC. As protein: CASTGNNEQFF. V usage is TRBV2 and J usage is TRBJ2-1; D gene ambiguous. Germline V gene lookup returns CDR1 SNHLY and CDR2 FYNNEI. The CDR3 is 11 residues long. Trimming removed 7 bases from V and 5 bases from J, with 6 bases in between.

In its sample, this clone was seen once. The gene calls are TRBV30 and TRBJ2-7; possible D gene TRBD2, 6 bases. V lost 6 bases and J 7 bases, leaving 13 bases between the germline ends. The V gene's germline CDR1 is GTSNPN and CDR2 SVGIG (reference sequence). CDR3 length: 11 residues. The CDR3 protein is CACRDAGEQYF. As DNA, the CDR3 is TGTGCCTGTAGGGACGCGGGGGAGCAGTACTTC.